The sample holds many counts of the clone carrying this T cell receptor beta chain. The sample comes from a study of T-cell memory formation after mild COVID-19. Barcoded TCR alpha and TCR beta cDNA libraries with UMIs came from 5'RACE using constant-segment primers. TCRdb re-analysed the 5' RACE reads in MiXCR, keeping a single row per CDR3 protein. The data contain approximately 400,000 distinct CDR3 sequences, approximately 19% of them singletons. CDR3 length: 15 amino acids. V was clipped by 4 bases and J by 7 bases; unmatched bases: 9. CDR1 and CDR2 (germline): SGHRS, YFSETQ. The chain joins TRBV5-1 to TRBJ2-1; 9 positions agree with TRBD2. The sample taken for sequencing was PBMCs or a T cell subset sorted from them (not recorded which). The clonotype originates from a man aged 18 to 30 who had mild COVID-19 (a few samples of this study predate the infection). Cell type and time point are not known. CDR3 nucleotide sequence: TGCGCCAGCAGCGGAAGGACTAGCGAGGGGAATGAGCAGTTCTTC. Its protein is CASSGRTSEGNEQFF.